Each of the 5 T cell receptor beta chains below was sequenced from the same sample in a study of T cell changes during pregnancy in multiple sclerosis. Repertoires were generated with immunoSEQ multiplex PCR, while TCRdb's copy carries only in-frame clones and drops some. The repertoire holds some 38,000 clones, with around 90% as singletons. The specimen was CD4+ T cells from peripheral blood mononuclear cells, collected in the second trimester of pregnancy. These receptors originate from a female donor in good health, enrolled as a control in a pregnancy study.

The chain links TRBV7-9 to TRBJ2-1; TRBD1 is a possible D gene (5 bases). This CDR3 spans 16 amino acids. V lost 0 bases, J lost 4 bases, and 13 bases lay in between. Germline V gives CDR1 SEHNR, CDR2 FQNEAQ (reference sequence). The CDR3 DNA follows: TGTGCCAGCAGCTTAGCGACAGCCCAAAGATACAATGAGCAGTTCTTC. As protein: CASSLATAQRYNEQFF.

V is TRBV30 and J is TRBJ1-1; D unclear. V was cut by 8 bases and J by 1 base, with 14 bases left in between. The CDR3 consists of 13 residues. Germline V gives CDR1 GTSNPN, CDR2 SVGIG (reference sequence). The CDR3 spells CASQRLRNTEAFF. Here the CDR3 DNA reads TGTGCCAGCCAACGACTAAGGAACACTGAAGCTTTCTTT.

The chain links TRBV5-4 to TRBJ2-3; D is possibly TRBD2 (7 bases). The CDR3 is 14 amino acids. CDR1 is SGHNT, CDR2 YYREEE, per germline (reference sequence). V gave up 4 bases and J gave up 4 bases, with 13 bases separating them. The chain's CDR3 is CASSPGGQPDTQYF. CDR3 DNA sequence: TGTGCCAGCAGCCCGGGGGGCCAGCCAGATACGCAGTATTTT.

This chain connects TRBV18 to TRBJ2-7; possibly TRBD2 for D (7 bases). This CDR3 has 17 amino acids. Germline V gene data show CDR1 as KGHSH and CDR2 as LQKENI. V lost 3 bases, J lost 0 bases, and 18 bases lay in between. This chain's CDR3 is CASSPPLGGGVSYEQYF. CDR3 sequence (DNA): TGTGCCAGCTCACCCCCCTTGGGGGGGGGCGTCTCCTACGAGCAGTACTTC.

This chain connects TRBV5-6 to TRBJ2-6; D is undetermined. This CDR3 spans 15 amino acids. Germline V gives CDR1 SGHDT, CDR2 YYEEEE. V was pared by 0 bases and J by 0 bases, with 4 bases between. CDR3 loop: CASSLGVSGANVLTF. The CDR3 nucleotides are TGTGCCAGCAGCTTGGGAGTCTCTGGGGCCAACGTCCTGACTTTC.